The rows below give T cell receptor beta chains drawn from one sample of a study of cytomegalovirus exposure and HLA in healthy donors. The table came from immunoSEQ multiplex PCR; TCRdb's copy has only in-frame clones and leaves some out. The table shows roughly 150,000 clones, with roughly 88% occurring only once. Material for sequencing was PBMCs. The receptors stem from a woman aged 18-29 years in good health and CMV-seronegative. Both conserved end residues are part of each CDR3. Fields, in order: D gene, V gene, clone size, J gene, CDR3 protein, CDR3 DNA. D genes are given only for firm matches. Only part of the rows carry a size: once, few, many, or a class if the clone is expanded.

d_call: NA
v_call: TRBV19
clone_size: NA
j_call: TRBJ1-1
cdr3_aa: CASSIYLGTKENTEAFF
cdr3_nt: TGTGCCAGTAGTATATATTTAGGGACTAAAGAGAACACTGAAGCTTTCTTT

d_call: TRBD2
v_call: TRBV7-2
clone_size: NA
j_call: TRBJ2-6
cdr3_aa: CASSPWTSGGNVLTF
cdr3_nt: TGTGCCAGCAGCCCTTGGACTAGCGGGGGCAACGTCCTGACTTTC

d_call: TRBD1
v_call: TRBV6-5
clone_size: few
j_call: TRBJ1-6
cdr3_aa: CASRVGQGVSPLHF
cdr3_nt: TGTGCCAGCAGAGTGGGACAGGGAGTTTCACCCCTCCACTTT

d_call: NA
v_call: TRBV5-1
clone_size: NA
j_call: TRBJ2-2
cdr3_aa: CASSSRGSDTGELFF
cdr3_nt: TGCGCCAGCAGCAGCAGGGGATCGGACACCGGGGAGCTGTTTTTT

d_call: TRBD1
v_call: TRBV11-3
clone_size: NA
j_call: TRBJ2-5
cdr3_aa: CASSLVVLGTVETQYF
cdr3_nt: TGTGCCAGCAGCTTAGTAGTTTTAGGGACAGTAGAGACCCAGTACTTC

d_call: TRBD1
v_call: TRBV19
clone_size: NA
j_call: TRBJ2-7
cdr3_aa: CASSEQGASYEQYF
cdr3_nt: TGTGCCAGTAGTGAACAGGGGGCCTCCTACGAGCAGTACTTC

d_call: TRBD1
v_call: TRBV6-5
clone_size: NA
j_call: TRBJ1-1
cdr3_aa: CASNPTGTNTEAFF
cdr3_nt: TGTGCCAGCAATCCGACAGGGACCAACACTGAAGCTTTCTTT

d_call: NA
v_call: TRBV29-1
clone_size: NA
j_call: TRBJ2-5
cdr3_aa: CSVVGGLETQYF
cdr3_nt: TGCAGCGTTGTCGGGGGACTAGAGACCCAGTACTTC

d_call: NA
v_call: TRBV6-1
clone_size: NA
j_call: TRBJ2-7
cdr3_aa: CASSDRLDYEQYF
cdr3_nt: TGTGCCAGCAGTGACCGACTAGACTACGAGCAGTACTTC

d_call: TRBD1
v_call: TRBV27
clone_size: NA
j_call: TRBJ1-2
cdr3_aa: CASSPGTGVYGYTF
cdr3_nt: TGTGCCAGCAGTCCCGGGACAGGGGTTTATGGCTACACCTTC

d_call: NA
v_call: TRBV18
clone_size: NA
j_call: TRBJ1-1
cdr3_aa: CASSAGRNTEAFF
cdr3_nt: TGTGCCAGCTCAGCGGGGCGCAACACTGAAGCTTTCTTT

d_call: TRBD2
v_call: TRBV12-5
clone_size: NA
j_call: TRBJ2-3
cdr3_aa: CASGLGLAGGSTPRDTQYF
cdr3_nt: TGTGCTAGTGGTTTGGGACTAGCGGGGGGGTCGACCCCCCGCGATACGCAGTATTTT

d_call: TRBD1
v_call: TRBV5-1
clone_size: NA
j_call: TRBJ1-1
cdr3_aa: CASSLEPQGIRTEAFF
cdr3_nt: TGCGCCAGCAGCTTGGAACCACAGGGGATAAGGACTGAAGCTTTCTTT

d_call: NA
v_call: TRBV27
clone_size: NA
j_call: TRBJ1-4
cdr3_aa: CASSFLVGGFLFF
cdr3_nt: TGTGCCAGCAGTTTCTTGGTTGGGGGGTTTCTGTTTTTT

d_call: NA
v_call: TRBV10-1
clone_size: once
j_call: TRBJ1-2
cdr3_aa: CASSALGDPFSAAGWYGYTF
cdr3_nt: TGCGCCAGCAGTGCTCTAGGGGATCCTTTCTCGGCGGCGGGGTGGTATGGCTACACCTTC

d_call: NA
v_call: TRBV15
clone_size: NA
j_call: TRBJ2-7
cdr3_aa: CATSRGGTPLEQYF
cdr3_nt: TGTGCCACCAGCAGAGGCGGGACCCCACTCGAGCAGTACTTC

d_call: NA
v_call: TRBV14
clone_size: once
j_call: TRBJ1-2
cdr3_aa: CASSHSHQGSANYGYTF
cdr3_nt: TGTGCCAGCAGCCATTCTCATCAGGGGTCGGCTAACTATGGCTACACCTTC

d_call: TRBD1
v_call: TRBV2
clone_size: few
j_call: TRBJ1-1
cdr3_aa: CASSRGQGATEAFF
cdr3_nt: TGTGCCAGCAGTCGCGGACAGGGGGCCACTGAAGCTTTCTTT

d_call: NA
v_call: TRBV18
clone_size: NA
j_call: TRBJ1-3
cdr3_aa: CASSPVSVRSGNTIYF
cdr3_nt: TGTGCCAGCTCACCCGTAAGCGTACGCTCTGGAAACACCATATATTTT

d_call: TRBD1
v_call: TRBV6-6
clone_size: NA
j_call: TRBJ2-1
cdr3_aa: CASSRQGTNEQFF
cdr3_nt: TGTGCCAGCAGTCGACAGGGGACCAATGAGCAGTTCTTC

d_call: TRBD1
v_call: TRBV6-5
clone_size: NA
j_call: TRBJ2-1
cdr3_aa: CASRQDRDTYNEQFF
cdr3_nt: TGTGCCAGCAGGCAAGACAGGGATACCTACAATGAGCAGTTCTTC

d_call: TRBD1
v_call: TRBV7-9
clone_size: NA
j_call: TRBJ1-2
cdr3_aa: CASSPPRRGPDGYTF
cdr3_nt: TGTGCCAGCAGCCCGCCTCGCAGGGGGCCGGATGGCTACACCTTC

d_call: TRBD1
v_call: TRBV19
clone_size: NA
j_call: TRBJ2-1
cdr3_aa: CATKAGTGGFDEQFF
cdr3_nt: TGTGCGACCAAGGCCGGGACAGGGGGTTTTGATGAGCAGTTCTTC

d_call: TRBD1
v_call: TRBV7-9
clone_size: NA
j_call: TRBJ1-6
cdr3_aa: CASSRRDRGRYSPLHF
cdr3_nt: TGTGCCAGCAGCCGCCGGGACAGGGGTCGATATTCACCCCTCCACTTT

d_call: NA
v_call: TRBV2
clone_size: NA
j_call: TRBJ2-7
cdr3_aa: CASSVQGDMSYEQYF
cdr3_nt: TGTGCCAGCAGTGTTCAGGGTGATATGTCCTACGAGCAGTACTTC

d_call: NA
v_call: TRBV29-1
clone_size: NA
j_call: TRBJ1-1
cdr3_aa: CSVGSGDIAEAFF
cdr3_nt: TGCAGCGTTGGGAGCGGGGATATCGCTGAAGCTTTCTTT

d_call: NA
v_call: TRBV18
clone_size: NA
j_call: TRBJ1-3
cdr3_aa: CASSLRVTAAGNTIYF
cdr3_nt: TGTGCCAGCTCACTCAGGGTTACCGCTGCGGGAAACACCATATATTTT

d_call: NA
v_call: TRBV6-1
clone_size: NA
j_call: TRBJ2-7
cdr3_aa: CASTLDRSSSYEQYF
cdr3_nt: TGTGCCAGCACCCTAGACAGGTCTAGCTCCTACGAGCAGTACTTC

d_call: NA
v_call: TRBV27
clone_size: NA
j_call: TRBJ2-5
cdr3_aa: CASSLGWGDETQYF
cdr3_nt: TGTGCCAGCAGTTTAGGCTGGGGCGACGAGACCCAGTACTTC

d_call: TRBD2
v_call: TRBV30
clone_size: NA
j_call: TRBJ2-7
cdr3_aa: CAWSTLTSGGAYEQYF
cdr3_nt: TGTGCCTGGAGTACACTAACTAGCGGGGGGGCCTACGAGCAGTACTTC

d_call: TRBD1
v_call: TRBV27
clone_size: few
j_call: TRBJ1-6
cdr3_aa: CASSFLGGSWNSPLHF
cdr3_nt: TGTGCCAGCAGTTTCCTAGGGGGCTCATGGAATTCACCCCTCCACTTT

d_call: NA
v_call: TRBV7-2
clone_size: NA
j_call: TRBJ1-6
cdr3_aa: CASSLPGGNSPLHF
cdr3_nt: TGTGCCAGCAGCTTACCCGGGGGGAATTCACCCCTCCACTTT

d_call: NA
v_call: TRBV28
clone_size: NA
j_call: TRBJ1-1
cdr3_aa: CASRAFLGAEAFF
cdr3_nt: TGTGCCAGCAGAGCGTTCCTCGGGGCTGAAGCTTTCTTT

d_call: NA
v_call: TRBV5-6
clone_size: NA
j_call: TRBJ1-1
cdr3_aa: CASSLNREAFF
cdr3_nt: TGTGCCAGCAGCTTAAACAGAGAAGCTTTCTTT

d_call: NA
v_call: TRBV30
clone_size: NA
j_call: TRBJ1-4
cdr3_aa: CAWRRGSNEKLFF
cdr3_nt: TGTGCCTGGAGAAGGGGCTCTAATGAAAAACTGTTTTTT

d_call: NA
v_call: TRBV25-1
clone_size: NA
j_call: TRBJ2-1
cdr3_aa: CASSVSGQRYNEQFF
cdr3_nt: TGTGCCAGCAGCGTCTCGGGACAACGATACAATGAGCAGTTCTTC

d_call: NA
v_call: TRBV6-5
clone_size: NA
j_call: TRBJ1-2
cdr3_aa: CASSYSWTVVAGYTF
cdr3_nt: TGTGCCAGCAGTTACTCGTGGACAGTTGTTGCTGGCTACACCTTC

d_call: NA
v_call: TRBV6-1
clone_size: NA
j_call: TRBJ1-1
cdr3_aa: CASIWTENTEAFF
cdr3_nt: TGTGCCAGCATTTGGACAGAGAACACTGAAGCTTTCTTT

d_call: NA
v_call: TRBV2
clone_size: NA
j_call: TRBJ2-7
cdr3_aa: CATQGRAVYEQYF
cdr3_nt: TGTGCCACCCAGGGCCGGGCCGTATACGAGCAGTACTTC

d_call: NA
v_call: TRBV5-1
clone_size: NA
j_call: TRBJ1-1
cdr3_aa: CASSLDGGGTEAFF
cdr3_nt: TGCGCCAGCAGCTTGGATGGGGGCGGCACTGAAGCTTTCTTT

d_call: TRBD2
v_call: TRBV6-1
clone_size: NA
j_call: TRBJ2-3
cdr3_aa: CASSDPAGGQGTQYF
cdr3_nt: TGTGCCAGCAGTGACCCAGCGGGGGGGCAGGGTACGCAGTATTTT

d_call: TRBD1
v_call: TRBV19
clone_size: NA
j_call: TRBJ1-6
cdr3_aa: CASSILIPGTGNGSPLHF
cdr3_nt: TGTGCCAGTAGTATACTGATTCCCGGGACAGGGAATGGTTCACCCCTCCACTTT

d_call: TRBD2
v_call: TRBV7-9
clone_size: NA
j_call: TRBJ2-3
cdr3_aa: CASSHSGDSTDTQYF
cdr3_nt: TGTGCCAGCAGCCATAGCGGGGACAGCACAGATACGCAGTATTTT

d_call: TRBD1
v_call: TRBV15
clone_size: NA
j_call: TRBJ2-7
cdr3_aa: CATSKLLGQGPYEQYF
cdr3_nt: TGTGCCACCAGCAAACTTTTGGGACAGGGACCCTACGAGCAGTACTTC

d_call: NA
v_call: TRBV6-6
clone_size: NA
j_call: TRBJ2-7
cdr3_aa: CASTIDRSYEQYF
cdr3_nt: TGTGCCAGCACCATCGACAGATCCTACGAGCAGTACTTC